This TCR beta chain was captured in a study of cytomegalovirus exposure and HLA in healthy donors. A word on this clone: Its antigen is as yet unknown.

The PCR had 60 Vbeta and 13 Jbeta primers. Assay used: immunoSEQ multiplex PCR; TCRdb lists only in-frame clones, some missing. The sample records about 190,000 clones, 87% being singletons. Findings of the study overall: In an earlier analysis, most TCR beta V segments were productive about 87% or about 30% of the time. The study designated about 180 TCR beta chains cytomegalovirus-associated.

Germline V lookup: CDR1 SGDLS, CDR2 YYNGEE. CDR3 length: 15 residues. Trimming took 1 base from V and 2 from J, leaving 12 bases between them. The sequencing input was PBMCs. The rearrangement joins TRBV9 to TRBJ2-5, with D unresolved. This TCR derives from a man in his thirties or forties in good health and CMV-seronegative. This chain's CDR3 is CASSVSPGNQETQYF. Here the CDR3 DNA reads TGTGCCAGCAGCGTATCCCCTGGCAATCAAGAGACCCAGTACTTC.